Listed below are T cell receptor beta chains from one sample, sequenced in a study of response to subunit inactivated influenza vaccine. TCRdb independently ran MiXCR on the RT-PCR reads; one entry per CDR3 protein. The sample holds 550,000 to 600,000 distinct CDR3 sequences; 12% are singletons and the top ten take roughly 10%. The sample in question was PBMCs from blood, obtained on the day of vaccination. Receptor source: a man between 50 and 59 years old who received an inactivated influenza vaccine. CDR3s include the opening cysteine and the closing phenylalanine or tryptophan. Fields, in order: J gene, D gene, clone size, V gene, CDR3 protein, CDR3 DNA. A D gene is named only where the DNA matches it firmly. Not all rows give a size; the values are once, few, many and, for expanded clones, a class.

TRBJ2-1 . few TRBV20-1 CSAFMPGGSGGSNEQFF TGCAGTGCTTTCATGCCAGGGGGTTCGGGGGGGTCCAATGAGCAGTTCTTC
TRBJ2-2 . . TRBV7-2 CASSSKSGELFF TGTGCCAGCAGCTCAAAATCCGGGGAGCTGTTTTTT
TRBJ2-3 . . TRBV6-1 CASSEFGDTQYF TGTGCCAGCAGTGAATTTGGAGATACGCAGTATTTT
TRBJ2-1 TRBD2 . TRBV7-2 CASSSTSGRVNEQFF TGTGCCAGCAGTTCCACTAGCGGGAGGGTCAATGAGCAGTTCTTC
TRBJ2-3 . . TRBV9 CASSASVGSTDTQYF TGTGCCAGCAGCGCTAGCGTCGGATCCACAGATACGCAGTATTTT
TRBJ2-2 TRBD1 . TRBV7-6 CASSLWTGANTGELFF TGTGCCAGCAGCCTATGGACAGGAGCGAACACCGGGGAGCTGTTTTTT
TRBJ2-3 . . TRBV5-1 CASSHGGPSTDTQYF TGCGCCAGCAGCCACGGGGGGCCCAGCACAGATACGCAGTATTTT
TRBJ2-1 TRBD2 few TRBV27 CASRKSGRLNEQFF TGTGCCAGCAGGAAGAGCGGGAGGCTCAATGAGCAGTTCTTC
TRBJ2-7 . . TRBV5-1 CASSLSFVGQAYEQYF TGCGCCAGCAGCTTATCTTTTGTGGGACAAGCCTACGAGCAGTACTTC
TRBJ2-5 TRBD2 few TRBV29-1 CSAISGGWRETQYF TGCAGCGCGATTAGCGGGGGGTGGCGAGAGACCCAGTACTTC
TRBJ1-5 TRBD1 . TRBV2 CASSERTGVQPQHF TGTGCCAGCAGTGAAAGGACAGGGGTTCAGCCCCAGCATTTT
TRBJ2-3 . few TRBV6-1 CASSPTPERATDTQYF TGTGCCAGCAGCCCCACCCCGGAACGGGCCACAGATACGCAGTATTTT
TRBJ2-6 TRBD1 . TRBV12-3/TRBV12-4 CASSVRQGGSNVLTF TGTGCCAGCAGTGTCAGACAGGGTGGCTCCAACGTCCTGACTTTC
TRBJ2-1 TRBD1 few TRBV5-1 CASREPGQGRNEQFF TGCGCCAGCAGGGAACCGGGACAGGGAAGAAATGAGCAGTTCTTC
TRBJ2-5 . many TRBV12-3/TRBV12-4 CASSRAQEAQYF TGTGCCAGCAGCCGAGCCCAGGAGGCCCAGTACTTC
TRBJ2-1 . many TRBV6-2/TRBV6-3 CASSLEGYGIYNEQFF TGTGCCAGCAGCTTGGAAGGGTATGGGATATACAATGAGCAGTTCTTC
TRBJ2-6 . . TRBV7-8 CASSLWGQSPGANVLTF TGTGCCAGCAGCTTATGGGGGCAGAGTCCTGGGGCCAACGTCCTGACTTTC
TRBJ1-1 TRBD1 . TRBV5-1 CASSFQGQGGTEAFF TGCGCCAGCAGCTTCCAGGGACAGGGGGGCACTGAAGCTTTCTTT
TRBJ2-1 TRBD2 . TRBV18 CASSPTPSGVSSYNEQFF TGTGCCAGCTCACCAACGCCTAGCGGGGTTAGCTCCTACAATGAGCAGTTCTTC
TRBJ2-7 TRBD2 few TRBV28 CVSSGRYEQYF TGTGTATCTAGCGGGAGGTACGAGCAGTACTTC
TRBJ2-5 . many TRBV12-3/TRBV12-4 CASSSTGPAETQYF TGTGCCAGCAGCTCGACAGGACCGGCGGAGACCCAGTACTTC
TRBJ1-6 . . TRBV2 CASSITSYNSPLHF TGTGCCAGCAGCATCACATCTTATAATTCACCCCTCCACTTT
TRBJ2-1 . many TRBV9 CASSVDNPRLQGHEQFF TGTGCCAGCAGCGTAGACAATCCCCGCCTGCAGGGGCATGAGCAGTTCTTC
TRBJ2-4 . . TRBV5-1 CASSLAAGVENIQYF TGCGCCAGCAGCCTCGCGGCTGGAGTCGAAAACATTCAGTACTTC
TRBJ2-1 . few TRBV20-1 CSARDLAGIRYNEQFF TGCAGTGCTAGAGATTTGGCAGGGATACGCTACAATGAGCAGTTCTTC
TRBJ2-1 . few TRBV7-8 CASSLEGGTADAFF TGTGCCAGCAGCTTAGAGGGTGGGACTGCCGACGCGTTCTTC
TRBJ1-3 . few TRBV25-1 CASSKGPISSGNTIYF TGTGCCAGCAGTAAGGGTCCGATCAGCTCTGGAAACACCATATATTTT
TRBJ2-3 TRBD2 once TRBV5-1 CASSSYTPGLAGAYGTDTQYF TGCGCCAGCAGCTCATACACCCCGGGACTAGCGGGAGCGTATGGCACAGATACGCAGTATTTT
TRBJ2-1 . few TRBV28 CASSSGAQQFF TGTGCCAGCAGTTCTGGGGCCCAGCAGTTCTTC
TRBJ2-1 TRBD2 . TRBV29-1 CSAQAGGSYNEQFF TGCAGCGCCCAAGCGGGAGGTTCATACAATGAGCAGTTCTTC
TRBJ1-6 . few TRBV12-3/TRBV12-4 CASRTRGKGDSPLHF TGTGCCAGCAGAACCCGGGGCAAAGGGGATTCACCCCTCCACTTT
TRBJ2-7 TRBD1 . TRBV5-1 CASSLQGTFEQYF TGCGCCAGCAGCTTACAGGGGACATTCGAGCAGTACTTC
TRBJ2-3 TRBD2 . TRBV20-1 CSAPRTSGRVADTQYF TGCAGTGCTCCTCGGACTAGCGGGAGAGTCGCAGATACGCAGTATTTT
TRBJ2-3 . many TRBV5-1 CASSLGSGGTDTQYF TGCGCCAGCAGCTTGGGGAGCGGAGGCACAGATACGCAGTATTTT
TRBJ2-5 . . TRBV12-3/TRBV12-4 CASSLHNAETQYF TGTGCCAGCAGTTTACATAATGCAGAGACCCAGTACTTC
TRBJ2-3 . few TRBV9 CASSVGGGDTQYF TGTGCCAGCAGCGTGGGAGGCGGGGATACGCAGTATTTT
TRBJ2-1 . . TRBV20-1 CSAIRRVDEQFF TGCAGTGCTATTCGGAGGGTCGATGAGCAGTTCTTC
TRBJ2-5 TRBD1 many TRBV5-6 CASSLDGQGANKPGETQYF TGTGCCAGCAGCTTGGACGGTCAGGGGGCGAATAAACCAGGGGAGACCCAGTACTTC
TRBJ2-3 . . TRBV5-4 CASSLGAIADTQYF TGTGCCAGCAGCTTGGGGGCTATCGCAGATACGCAGTATTTT
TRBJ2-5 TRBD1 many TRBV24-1 CATSDRGTEKGETQYF TGTGCCACCAGTGATAGGGGGACAGAAAAAGGGGAGACCCAGTACTTC